Each of the 20 T cell receptor beta chains below was sequenced from the same sample in a study of blood T cells in healthy people across ages. A sample-barcoded 5' primer and a J-beta primer mix were used in a second PCR of roughly 6 to 12 cycles. TCRdb used MiXCR to reprocess the 5' RACE reads, holding one entry per CDR3 protein. The sample carries 1.5 million to 2 million distinct CDR3 sequences, 30% to 40% recorded once. Sequenced material: blood. All receptors come from a human donor in good health.

On this clonotype itself: Sequence at one end of the junction differs from germline and may be a read error. The chain uses TRBV6-4 and TRBJ1-5, with D perhaps matching TRBD1 (5 bases). This CDR3 comprises 13 residues. The V gene's germline CDR1 is MRHNA and CDR2 SNTAGT. In nucleotides, the CDR3 is TGTGCCAACAGTGACAGTAGCAATCAGCCCCAGCATTTT. It translates to CANSDSSNQPQHF.

The table lists this clonotype with a few counts. The V gene is TRBV4-3, the J gene TRBJ2-7; 7 bases are a match to TRBD1. The CDR3 has 15 amino acids. Germline-derived CDR1 and CDR2 are LGHNA and YSLEER. The trim removed 0 bases at V and 0 bases at J, leaving 2 bases unmatched. The CDR3 is CASSQEQGSSYEQYF. CDR3 in DNA: TGCGCCAGCAGCCAAGAACAGGGGAGCTCCTACGAGCAGTACTTC.

The rearrangement links TRBV7-9 to TRBJ2-2; no clear D gene. This CDR3 spans 14 amino acids. The germline CDR1 and CDR2 sequences are SEHNR and FQNEAQ (reference sequence). V lost 1 base, J lost 9 bases, and 12 bases lay in between. CDR3 nucleotides: TGTGCCAGCAGCTTAGGGATCCAAACCAGGGAGCTGTTTTTT. Amino acid sequence: CASSLGIQTRELFF.

The V and J genes are TRBV4-1 and TRBJ2-1; 8 bases are shared with TRBD2. Germline V gives CDR1 MGHRA, CDR2 YSYEKL. V lost 6 bases to trimming and J lost 0 bases; unmatched junction nucleotides: 7. The CDR3 is made up of 16 amino acids. In DNA, the CDR3 is TGCGCCAGCAGGATACTAGCGGCTAGCTCCTACAATGAGCAGTTCTTC. Its protein product is CASRILAASSYNEQFF.

The V and J genes are TRBV6-2 or TRBV6-3 and TRBJ1-5; D might be TRBD1 (6 bases). The V gene's germline CDR1 is MNHEY and CDR2 SVGEGT. The CDR3 contains 19 residues. Trimming shortened V by 10 bases and J by 0 bases, and 28 bases separated the two germline ends. The CDR3 DNA sequence: TGTGCCACCAAAATGCCGGGACACCTTAAGAAAAATAGCAATCAGCCCCAGCATTTT. This gives the protein CATKMPGHLKKNSNQPQHF.

The rearrangement links TRBV7-9 to TRBJ2-7, with a tentative D call TRBD2 (7 bases). CDR3 size: 16 residues. The germline gives CDR1 SEHNR, CDR2 FQNEAQ (reference sequence). V dropped 5 bases and J dropped 2 bases, with 19 bases sitting between them. CDR3 region: CASSPIDYGGPYEQYF. The CDR3 DNA reads TGTGCCAGCAGCCCAATAGATTACGGGGGGCCCTACGAGCAGTACTTC.

This chain joins TRBV6-4 and TRBJ2-3; TRBD2 matches at 8 bases. V dropped 2 bases and J dropped 4; count of bases not matched to a gene: 11. CDR3 size: 17 residues. Per germline, CDR1 MRHNA and CDR2 SNTAGT. The CDR3 is CASSDRVVREGADTQYF. CDR3 nucleotide sequence: TGTGCCAGCAGTGACCGTGTCGTCCGGGAGGGAGCAGATACGCAGTATTTT.

The rearrangement joins TRBV20-1 to TRBJ2-1; D unresolved. This CDR3 has 15 amino acids. V shed 0 bases and J shed 2 bases, with 11 bases lying between them. Germline V lookup: CDR1 DFQATT, CDR2 SNEGSKA (reference sequence). CDR3: CSARDGPGTYNEQFF. In DNA, the CDR3 is TGCAGTGCTAGAGATGGCCCCGGCACCTACAATGAGCAGTTCTTC.

J is TRBJ2-7 and V is TRBV5-1; D assignment may be TRBD1 or TRBD2 (5 bases each). The CDR3 loop spans 15 amino acids. Germline assignment: CDR1 SGHRS and CDR2 YFSETQ. Between the trimmed V and J ends, which lost 2 bases and 6 bases, there was a span of 18 bases. CDR3 DNA sequence: TGCGCCAGCAGCTTCAACGGGGCCGAGAGGGCCGAGCAGTACTTC. Translation gives CASSFNGAERAEQYF.

This clonotype was counted a few times. Sequence at one end of the junction differs from germline and may be a read error. This chain joins TRBV7-7 and TRBJ2-1; D gene ambiguous. CDR3 size: 15 residues. CDR1 SSHAT and CDR2 FNYEAQ come from the germline V gene (reference sequence). The DNA for the CDR3 is TGTGCTAGCAGCTTAGCCACCAACCCTGATAGCGAGCAGTTCTTC. Its translation: CASSLATNPDSEQFF. Looking up the rest from reference TRBV7-7 and TRBJ2-1 gives the full variable domain: GAGVSQSPRYKVTKRGQDVTLRCDPISSHATLYWYQQALGQGPEFLTYFNYEAQPDKSGLPSDRFSAERPEGSISTLTIQRTEQRDSAMYRCASSLATNPDSEQFFGPGTRLTVL.

This rearrangement joins TRBV11-2 to TRBJ1-5; D gene ambiguous. CDR1 SGHAT and CDR2 FQNNGV come from the germline V gene. This CDR3 has 14 amino acids. Trimming took off 0 bases at V and 9 bases at J, with 12 bases between the two ends. CDR3 sequence: CASSLDPRYRPQHF. The CDR3 coding sequence is TGTGCCAGCAGCTTAGATCCCAGATATCGGCCCCAGCATTTT.

The chain carries TRBV6-2 or TRBV6-3 and TRBJ1-1; unclear D gene. The CDR3 is 14 residues long. Trimming pared 5 bases from V and 5 bases from J, leaving 15 bases between. Germline CDR1 and CDR2: MNHEY and SVGEGT. CDR3 coding DNA: TGTGCCAGCAGTCTGCTGGGGTACCCAACTGAAGCTTTCTTT. It yields the protein CASSLLGYPTEAFF.

The rearrangement links TRBV28 to TRBJ1-2, with 8 positions matching TRBD1. The V gene end was trimmed by 6 bases and the J gene end by 11 bases; junction bases not matched to a gene: 11. The CDR3 spans 13 residues. Germline CDR1 MDHEN, CDR2 SYDVKM. The CDR3 sequence is CASSTQDRDLYTF. The CDR3 coding sequence is TGTGCCAGCAGCACCCAGGACAGGGACTTGTACACCTTC.

This clonotype was recorded many times. The chain joins TRBV6-2 or TRBV6-3 to TRBJ2-7; no definite D call. CDR3 length: 12 amino acids. V gave up 5 bases and J gave up 4 bases, with 9 bases separating them. Per germline, CDR1 MNHEY and CDR2 SVGEGT. CDR3 sequence (DNA): TGTGCCAGCAGTAGGGTTGGTTACGAGCAGTACTTC. It yields the protein CASSRVGYEQYF.

This sequence joins TRBV9 and TRBJ2-4; D is unclear. Near its end, the DNA agrees better with TRBJ2-5, so the J call may be wrong. Germline V gene lookup returns CDR1 SGDLS and CDR2 YYNGEE. CDR3 size: 14 residues. Here the CDR3 reads CASSPGSNEETQYF. The CDR3, as DNA: TGTGCCAGCAGCCCCGGGTCGAACGAGGAGACCCAGTACTTC.

J is TRBJ2-1 and V is TRBV11-3; no clear D gene. The germline V gene has CDR1 SGHNT and CDR2 YENEEA. Between the trimmed V and J ends, which lost 5 bases and 5 bases, there was a span of 10 bases. The CDR3 consists of 13 residues. DNA for the CDR3: TGTGCCAGCAGCCCCCCGTCCCACAATGAGCAGTTCTTC. Residues: CASSPPSHNEQFF.

This clonotype was detected only a few times. The chain is built from TRBV29-1 and TRBJ2-1; no definite D call. The J call may be mistaken, given a closer DNA end match to TRBJ2-7. The germline V gene has CDR1 SQVTM and CDR2 ANQGSEA. CDR3 length equals 14 residues. Written as DNA, the CDR3 is TGCAGCGTTGGAGGACGAAGCTCCTACAATGAGCAGTACTTC. It encodes CSVGGRSSYNEQYF.

V usage is TRBV12-5 and J usage is TRBJ1-4; TRBD1 is a possible D gene (5 bases). The CDR3 runs 14 residues. Deletions cut 5 bases from V and 6 bases from J, with 13 bases between. Germline V CDR1 and CDR2: LGHNT, FRNRAP. The CDR3 nucleotides are TGTGCTAGTGGTGCCGAGGAGGGGTATGAAAAACTGTTTTTT. This gives the protein CASGAEEGYEKLFF.

The V gene is TRBV10-3, the J gene TRBJ2-3; the D gene is possibly TRBD1 (6 bases). V was cut by 5 bases and J by 0 bases, with 12 bases left in between. Germline CDR1 is ENHRY and CDR2 is SYGVKD. This CDR3 has 15 amino acids. CDR3 bases: TGTGCCATCAGTATAGGACAGTCAAGCACAGATACGCAGTATTTT. It translates to CAISIGQSSTDTQYF.

On this clonotype itself: An end of the junction does not agree with germline; a read error may underlie this. The V and J genes are TRBV5-6 and TRBJ1-1, with D hard to call. Germline V gives CDR1 SGHDT, CDR2 YYEEEE. This CDR3 comprises 13 residues. This CDR3 reads CASSGKWGTEAFF. The CDR3 DNA reads TGTGCTAGCAGCGGGAAATGGGGCACTGAAGCTTTCTTT.